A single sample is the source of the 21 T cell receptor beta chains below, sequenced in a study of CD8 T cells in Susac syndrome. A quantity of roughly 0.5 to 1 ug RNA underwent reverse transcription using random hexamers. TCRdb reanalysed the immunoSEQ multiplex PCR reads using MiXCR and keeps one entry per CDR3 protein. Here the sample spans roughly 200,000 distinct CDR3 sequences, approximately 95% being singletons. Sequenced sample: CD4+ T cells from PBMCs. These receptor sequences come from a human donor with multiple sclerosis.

This CDR3 reads CSAVPTRKNTEAFF. The CDR3 coding sequence is TGCAGTGCTGTCCCGACAAGGAAGAACACTGAAGCTTTCTTT. The chain carries TRBV20-1 and TRBJ1-1; D remains ambiguous. The V end lost 5 bases, the J end lost 1 base, and 14 bases lay between the germline ends. CDR1 is DFQATT, CDR2 SNEGSKA, per germline (reference sequence). The CDR3 consists of 14 residues.

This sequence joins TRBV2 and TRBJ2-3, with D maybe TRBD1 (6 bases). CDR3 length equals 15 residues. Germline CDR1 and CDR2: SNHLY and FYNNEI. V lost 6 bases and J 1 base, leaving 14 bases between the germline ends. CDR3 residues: CASSETGVGTDTQYF. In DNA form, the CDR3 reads TGTGCCAGCAGCGAGACAGGCGTCGGCACAGATACGCAGTATTTT.

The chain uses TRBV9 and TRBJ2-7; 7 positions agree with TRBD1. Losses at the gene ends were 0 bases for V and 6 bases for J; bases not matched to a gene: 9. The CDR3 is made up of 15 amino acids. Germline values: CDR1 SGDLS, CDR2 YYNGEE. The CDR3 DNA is TGTGCCAGCAGCGTAGCTTCACAGGGGCTTCTCGAGCAGTACTTC. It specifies CASSVASQGLLEQYF.

The DNA for the CDR3 is TGTGCCACCAGCAGAGTTCAGTCCTCCTACAATGAGCAGTTCTTC. It specifies CATSRVQSSYNEQFF. This chain uses TRBV15 with TRBJ2-1; no definite D call. V was clipped by 1 base and J by 0 bases, with 7 bases between them. CDR1 is LNHNV, CDR2 YYDKDF, per germline (reference sequence). The CDR3 loop spans 15 amino acids.

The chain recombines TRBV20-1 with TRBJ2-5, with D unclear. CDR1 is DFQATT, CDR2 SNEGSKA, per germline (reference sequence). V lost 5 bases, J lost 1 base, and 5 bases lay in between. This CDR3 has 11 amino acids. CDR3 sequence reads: CSALVQETQYF. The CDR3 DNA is TGCAGTGCTTTAGTCCAAGAGACCCAGTACTTC.

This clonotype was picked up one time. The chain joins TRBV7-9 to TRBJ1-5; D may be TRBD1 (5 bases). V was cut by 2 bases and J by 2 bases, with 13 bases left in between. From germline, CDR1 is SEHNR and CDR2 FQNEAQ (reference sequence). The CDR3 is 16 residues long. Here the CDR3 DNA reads TGTGCCAGCAGCTTAAATGCAGGGTTGGGCAATCAGCCCCAGCATTTT. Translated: CASSLNAGLGNQPQHF.

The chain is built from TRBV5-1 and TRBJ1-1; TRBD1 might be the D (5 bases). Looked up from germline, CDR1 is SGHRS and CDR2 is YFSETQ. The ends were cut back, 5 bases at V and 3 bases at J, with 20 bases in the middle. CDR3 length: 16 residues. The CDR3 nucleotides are TGCGCCAGCAGACCACGCCAGGGTAAAGATTACACTGAAGCTTTCTTT. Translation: CASRPRQGKDYTEAFF. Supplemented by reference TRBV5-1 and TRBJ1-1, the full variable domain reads KAGVTQTPRYLIKTRGQQVTLSCSPISGHRSVSWYQQTPGQGLQFLFEYFSETQRNKGNFPGRFSGRQFSNSRSEMNVSTLELGDSALYLCASRPRQGKDYTEAFFGQGTRLTVV.

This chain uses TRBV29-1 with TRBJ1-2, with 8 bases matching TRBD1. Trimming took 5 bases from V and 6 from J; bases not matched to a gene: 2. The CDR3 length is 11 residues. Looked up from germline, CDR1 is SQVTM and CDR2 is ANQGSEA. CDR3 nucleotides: TGCAGCGTTACGACAGGGGATGGCTACACCTTC. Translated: CSVTTGDGYTF.

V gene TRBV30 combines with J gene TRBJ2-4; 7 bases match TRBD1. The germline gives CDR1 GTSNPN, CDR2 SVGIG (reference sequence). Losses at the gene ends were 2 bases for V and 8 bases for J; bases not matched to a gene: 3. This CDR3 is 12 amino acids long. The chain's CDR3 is CAWSPDRDIQYF. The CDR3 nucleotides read TGTGCCTGGAGTCCAGACAGGGACATTCAGTACTTC.

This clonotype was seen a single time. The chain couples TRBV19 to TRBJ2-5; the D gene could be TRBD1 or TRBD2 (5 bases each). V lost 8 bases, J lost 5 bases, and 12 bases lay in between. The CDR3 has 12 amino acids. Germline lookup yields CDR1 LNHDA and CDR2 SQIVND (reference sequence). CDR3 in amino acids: CASGARGETQYF. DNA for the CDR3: TGTGCCAGTGGGGCGAGGGGTGAGACCCAGTACTTC.

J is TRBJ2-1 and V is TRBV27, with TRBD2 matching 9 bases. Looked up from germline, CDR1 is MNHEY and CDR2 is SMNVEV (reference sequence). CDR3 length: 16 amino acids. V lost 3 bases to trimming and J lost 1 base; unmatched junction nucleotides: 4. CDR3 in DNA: TGTGCCAGCAGTTTTCTAGCGGGGAAATCCTACAATGAGCAGTTCTTC. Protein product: CASSFLAGKSYNEQFF.

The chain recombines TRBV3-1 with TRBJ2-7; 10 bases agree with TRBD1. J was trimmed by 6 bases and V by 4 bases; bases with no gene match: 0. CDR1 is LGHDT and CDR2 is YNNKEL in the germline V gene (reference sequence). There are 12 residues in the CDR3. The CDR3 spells CASSRDRGEQYF. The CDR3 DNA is TGTGCCAGCAGCCGGGACAGGGGCGAGCAGTACTTC.

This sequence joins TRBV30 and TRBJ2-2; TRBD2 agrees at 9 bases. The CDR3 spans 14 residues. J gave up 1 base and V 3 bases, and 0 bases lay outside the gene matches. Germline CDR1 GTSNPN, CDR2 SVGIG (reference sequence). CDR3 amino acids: CAWRLAGNTGELFF. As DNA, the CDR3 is TGTGCCTGGAGACTAGCGGGGAACACCGGGGAGCTGTTTTTT.

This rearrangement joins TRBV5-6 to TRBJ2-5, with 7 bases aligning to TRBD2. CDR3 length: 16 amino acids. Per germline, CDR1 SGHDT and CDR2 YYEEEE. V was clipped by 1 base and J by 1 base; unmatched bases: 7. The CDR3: CASSLIRDYLQETQYF. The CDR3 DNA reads TGTGCCAGCAGCTTGATCCGGGACTACCTCCAAGAGACCCAGTACTTC.

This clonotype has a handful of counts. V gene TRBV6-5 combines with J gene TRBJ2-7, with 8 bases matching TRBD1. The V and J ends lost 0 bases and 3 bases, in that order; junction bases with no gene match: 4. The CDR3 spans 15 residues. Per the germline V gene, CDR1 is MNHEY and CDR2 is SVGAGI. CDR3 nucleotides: TGTGCCAGCAGTTACTCTCGCGACAGGGGCTACGAGCAGTACTTC. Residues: CASSYSRDRGYEQYF.

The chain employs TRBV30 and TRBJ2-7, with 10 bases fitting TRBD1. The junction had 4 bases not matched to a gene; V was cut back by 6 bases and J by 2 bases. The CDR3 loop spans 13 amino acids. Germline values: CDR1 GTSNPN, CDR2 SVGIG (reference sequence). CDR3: CACGTGATYEQYF. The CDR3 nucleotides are TGTGCCTGTGGGACAGGGGCAACCTACGAGCAGTACTTC.

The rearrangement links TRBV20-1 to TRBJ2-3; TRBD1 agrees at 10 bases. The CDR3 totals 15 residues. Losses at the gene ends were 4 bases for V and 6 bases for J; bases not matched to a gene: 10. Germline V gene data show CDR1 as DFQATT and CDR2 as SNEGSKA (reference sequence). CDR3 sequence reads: CSATLRQGAKDTQYF. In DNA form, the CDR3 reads TGCAGTGCTACCTTGCGACAGGGGGCGAAGGATACGCAGTATTTT.

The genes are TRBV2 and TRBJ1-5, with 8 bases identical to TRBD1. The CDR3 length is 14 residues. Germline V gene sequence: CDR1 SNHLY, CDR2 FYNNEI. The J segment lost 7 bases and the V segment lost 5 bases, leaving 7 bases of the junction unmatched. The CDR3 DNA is TGTGCCAGCAGTCCAAGGACAGGGCCCCAGCCCCAGCATTTT. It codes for CASSPRTGPQPQHF. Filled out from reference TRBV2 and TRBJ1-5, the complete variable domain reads EPEVTQTPSHQVTQMGQEVILRCVPISNHLYFYWYRQILGQKVEFLVSFYNNEISEKSEIFDDQFSVERPDGSNFTLKIRSTKLEDSAMYFCASSPRTGPQPQHFGDGTRLSIL.

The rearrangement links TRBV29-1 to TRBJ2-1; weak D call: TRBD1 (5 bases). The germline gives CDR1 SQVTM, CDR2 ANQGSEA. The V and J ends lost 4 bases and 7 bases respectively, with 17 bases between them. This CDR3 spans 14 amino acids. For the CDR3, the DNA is TGCAGCGTTGGGGGCCTTGGGCGGCGAAATGAGCAGTTCTTC. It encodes CSVGGLGRRNEQFF.

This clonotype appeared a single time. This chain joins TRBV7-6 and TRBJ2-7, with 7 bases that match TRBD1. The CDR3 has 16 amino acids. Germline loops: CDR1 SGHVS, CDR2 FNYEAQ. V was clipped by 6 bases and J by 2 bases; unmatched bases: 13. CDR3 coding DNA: TGTGCCAGCAGTCGGAGAGGGGACAGCGAAGCCTACGAGCAGTACTTC. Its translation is CASSRRGDSEAYEQYF.

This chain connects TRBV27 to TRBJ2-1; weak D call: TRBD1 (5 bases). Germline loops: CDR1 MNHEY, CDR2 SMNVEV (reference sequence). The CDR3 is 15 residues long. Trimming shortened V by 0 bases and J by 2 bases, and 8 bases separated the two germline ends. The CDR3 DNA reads TGTGCCAGCAGTTTATCGAGACAGACCTACAATGAGCAGTTCTTC. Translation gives CASSLSRQTYNEQFF.